This TCR beta chain was obtained from a study of tumour-infiltrating T cells in Burkitt lymphoma (dated by TCRdb to 2019 to 2021). In the study overall: Clinical outcome was correlated with TCR repertoire data, and overall and progression-free survival were found to be predicted by productive clonality independently of established prognosticators, including age at diagnosis.

Receptor libraries were prepared by the immunoSEQ multiplex PCR assay. TCRdb limited this immuneACCESS table to in-frame rearrangements with V and J called. A share of clones is missing; checked studies link under half to unresolved V genes, and the rest is unexplained. This sample has about 14,000 clones in its table, and around a third of those were observed once. The ten largest make up 6% to 8% of the sample. On this clone: The specificity of this receptor is unknown. No much larger clonotype is one base removed from it; base qualities were not supplied.

V lost 8 bases and J lost 6 bases; the stretch between them is 13 bases long. The CDR3 covers 13 residues, taking in both the cysteine and the phenylalanine. CDR3 DNA is the only sequence kept; it has 39 bases, read in frame from the first base. CDR1 and CDR2 (MNHNS, SASEGT) derive from the germline V gene. The clonotype originates from a human donor with diffuse large B-cell lymphoma. The V and J segments used are TRBV6-1 and TRBJ1-4, with no confident D gene call. The specimen was tumor tissue. The DNA is as follows: TGTGCCAGCGGGTGGCGGGTCGATGAAAAACTGTTTTTT. This codes for CASGWRVDEKLFF.